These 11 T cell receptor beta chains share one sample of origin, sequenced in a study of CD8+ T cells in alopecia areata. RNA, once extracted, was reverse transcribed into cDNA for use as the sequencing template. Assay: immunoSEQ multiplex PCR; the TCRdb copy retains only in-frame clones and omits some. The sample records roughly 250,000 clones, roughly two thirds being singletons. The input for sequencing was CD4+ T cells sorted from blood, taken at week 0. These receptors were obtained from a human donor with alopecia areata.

The CDR3 sequence: CASSVVDNQPQHF. CDR3 DNA: TGTGCCAGCAGCGTTGTGGACAATCAGCCCCAGCATTTT. The chain has TRBV9 and TRBJ1-5, with no clear D. Looked up from germline, CDR1 is SGDLS and CDR2 is YYNGEE. Trimming shortened V by 2 bases and J by 3 bases, and 6 bases separated the two germline ends. This CDR3 contains 13 residues.

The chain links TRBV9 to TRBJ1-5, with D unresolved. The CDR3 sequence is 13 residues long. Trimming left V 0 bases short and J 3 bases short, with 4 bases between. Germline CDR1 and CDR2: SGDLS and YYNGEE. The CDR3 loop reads CASSVEDNQPQHF. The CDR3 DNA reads TGTGCCAGCAGCGTAGAGGACAATCAGCCCCAGCATTTT. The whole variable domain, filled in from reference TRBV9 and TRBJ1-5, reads DSGVTQTPKHLITATGQRVTLRCSPRSGDLSVYWYQQSLDQGLQFLIQYYNGEERAKGNILERFSAQQFPDLHSELNLSSLELGDSALYFCASSVEDNQPQHFGDGTRLSIL.

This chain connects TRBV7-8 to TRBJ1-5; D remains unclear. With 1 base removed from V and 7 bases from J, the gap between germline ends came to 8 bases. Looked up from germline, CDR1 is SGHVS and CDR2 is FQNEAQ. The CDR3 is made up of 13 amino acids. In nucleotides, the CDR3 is TGTGCCAGCAGCTTAGATATACCCCAGCCCCAGCATTTT. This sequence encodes CASSLDIPQPQHF. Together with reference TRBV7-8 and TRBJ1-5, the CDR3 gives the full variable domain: GAGVSQSPRYKVAKRGQDVALRCDPISGHVSLFWYQQALGQGPEFLTYFQNEAQLDKSGLPSDRFFAERPEGSVSTLKIQRTQQEDSAVYLCASSLDIPQPQHFGDGTRLSIL.

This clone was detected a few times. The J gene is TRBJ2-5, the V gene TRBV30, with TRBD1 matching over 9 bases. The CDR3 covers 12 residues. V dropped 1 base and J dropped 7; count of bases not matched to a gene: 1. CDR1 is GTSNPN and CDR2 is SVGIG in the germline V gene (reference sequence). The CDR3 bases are TGTGCCTGGAGTGAGGACAGGGGGACCCAGTACTTC. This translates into CAWSEDRGTQYF.

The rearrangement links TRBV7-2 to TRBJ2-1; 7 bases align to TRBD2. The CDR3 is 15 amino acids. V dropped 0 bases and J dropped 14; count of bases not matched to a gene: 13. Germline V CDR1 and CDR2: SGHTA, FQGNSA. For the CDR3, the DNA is TGTGCCAGCAGCTTAGCGTCGTCGATGCAGGGAGGGAAGTTCTTC. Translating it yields CASSLASSMQGGKFF.

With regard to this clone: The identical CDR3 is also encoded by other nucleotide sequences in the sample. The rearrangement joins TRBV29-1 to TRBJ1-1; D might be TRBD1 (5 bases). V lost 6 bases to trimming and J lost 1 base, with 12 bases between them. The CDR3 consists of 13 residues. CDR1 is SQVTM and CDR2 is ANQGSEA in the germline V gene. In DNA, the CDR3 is TGCAGCGTCGCGGGACGGACGAACACTGAAGCTTTCTTT. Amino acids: CSVAGRTNTEAFF.

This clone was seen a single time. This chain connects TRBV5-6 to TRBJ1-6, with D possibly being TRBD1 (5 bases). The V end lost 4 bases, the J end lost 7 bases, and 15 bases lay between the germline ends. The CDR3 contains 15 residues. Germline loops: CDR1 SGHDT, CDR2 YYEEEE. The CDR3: CASSRGLMRNSPLHF. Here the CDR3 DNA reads TGTGCCAGCAGCCGGGGCCTCATGAGAAATTCACCCCTCCACTTT.

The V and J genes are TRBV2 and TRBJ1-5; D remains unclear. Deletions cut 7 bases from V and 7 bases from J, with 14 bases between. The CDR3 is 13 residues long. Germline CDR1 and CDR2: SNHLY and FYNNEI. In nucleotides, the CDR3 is TGTGCCAGCACTATAGAGGGCGGCCAGCCCCAGCATTTT. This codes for CASTIEGGQPQHF.

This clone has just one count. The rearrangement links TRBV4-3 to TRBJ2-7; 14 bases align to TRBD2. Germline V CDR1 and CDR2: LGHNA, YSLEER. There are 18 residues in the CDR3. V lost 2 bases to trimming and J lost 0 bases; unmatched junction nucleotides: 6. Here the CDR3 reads CASSQWTSGGTSSYEQYF. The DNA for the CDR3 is TGCGCCAGCAGCCAATGGACTAGCGGGGGGACGTCCTCCTACGAGCAGTACTTC.

The CDR3 is CASSQAAGGDNEQFF. For the CDR3, the DNA is TGCGCCAGCAGCCAAGCTGCGGGGGGGGACAATGAGCAGTTCTTC. The chain has TRBV4-1 and TRBJ2-1, with 9 bases aligning to TRBD2. CDR1 MGHRA and CDR2 YSYEKL come from the germline V gene. This CDR3 is 15 amino acids long. Trimming removed 1 base from V and 5 bases from J; junction bases left unmatched: 3.

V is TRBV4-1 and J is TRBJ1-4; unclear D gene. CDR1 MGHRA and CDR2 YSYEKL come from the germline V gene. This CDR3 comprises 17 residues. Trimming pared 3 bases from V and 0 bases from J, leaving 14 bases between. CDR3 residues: CASSQGTLLATNEKLFF. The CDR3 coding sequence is TGCGCCAGCAGCCAGGGTACCCTTCTTGCAACTAATGAAAAACTGTTTTTT.